This record looks at one T cell receptor (beta chain) sequence and its context. The clone's antigen remains unknown. It has no much larger one-base neighbor in the sample; base qualities were not kept. Whole blood was collected in K2EDTA tubes by collaborating institutions according to the institutions' own protocols. For TCRbeta analysis, collaborator samples were shipped as frozen whole blood, as isolated PBMCs, or as DNA extracted from either sample type. The data stem from a study of blood T cell repertoires in COVID-19 (dated by TCRdb to the early 2020s). About the full investigation: Collaborator samples came from the United States, Italy and Spain and covered acute and convalescent phases of COVID-19. Subjects who had been exposed to COVID-19, were actively infected with it, or had recovered from it provided the deeply sampled blood TCRbeta repertoires that made up the dataset. A de-identified subject ID, COVID-19 status, age in years and sex were almost always included in the sample metadata. The material from the prospective study consisted of cDNA or gDNA derived from T cells, B-cell-depleted T cells, or PBMCs. Samples were obtained from the ongoing ImmuneRACE study (first 160 participants) and from about 1,300 subjects provided by 6 global collaborators. HLA class I and class II types, where available, came from metadata supplied by the sample provider rather than from assay-based typing. A freely available public database, intended as a resource for researchers studying the immune response to SARS-CoV-2, is where the repertoires were released. What the authors observed across the whole study: The quantity of clinical and demographic metadata differed by source and by participant and was supplied without curation.

The immunoSEQ Assay, a bias-controlled multiplex PCR, was used to amplify TCRbeta CDR3 regions from genomic DNA. The source study handled its data this way. Within the assay, amplification of reference gene primers was used to estimate how many nucleated cells each sample contained. To quantify the absolute abundance of each unique TCRbeta CDR3 rearrangement, sequence reads were collapsed and filtered. For each sample, productive Simpson clonality was calculated by taking the square root of Simpson's diversity index across productive rearrangements. TCRdb took this table from immuneACCESS and kept in-frame rearrangements with V and J called. Such tables lack part of the clones; where checked against another copy, unresolved V genes explain under half of the gap, and the rest is unexplained. That table gives V, J and clone size, and the DNA gave D and trimming. Here the sample has approximately 130,000 clones; approximately 80% occur a single time. Over 15% of the sample comes from the top ten.

Measured from the cysteine to the phenylalanine, the CDR3 is 15 residues long. Only the CDR3 DNA stays, 45 bases, in frame from base 1. From a lookup of the germline V gene, CDR1 and CDR2 are SGHRS and YFSETQ. V loses 0 bases of germline sequence and J loses 1 base, and the interval between the two ends is 10 bases. The V gene is TRBV5-1 and the J gene is TRBJ1-1, with no confidently assigned D gene. Sequencing input: peripheral blood. The clonotype originates from a man at least 80 years old with acute or convalescent COVID-19. DNA sequence: TGCGCCAGCAGCTTGGTTTCCTCTCGGAACACTGAAGCTTTCTTT. This encodes CASSLVSSRNTEAFF. Beyond the CDR3, the reference TRBV5-1 and TRBJ1-1 genes provide the residues; the full variable domain reads: KAGVTQTPRYLIKTRGQQVTLSCSPISGHRSVSWYQQTPGQGLQFLFEYFSETQRNKGNFPGRFSGRQFSNSRSEMNVSTLELGDSALYLCASSLVSSRNTEAFFGQGTRLTVV.